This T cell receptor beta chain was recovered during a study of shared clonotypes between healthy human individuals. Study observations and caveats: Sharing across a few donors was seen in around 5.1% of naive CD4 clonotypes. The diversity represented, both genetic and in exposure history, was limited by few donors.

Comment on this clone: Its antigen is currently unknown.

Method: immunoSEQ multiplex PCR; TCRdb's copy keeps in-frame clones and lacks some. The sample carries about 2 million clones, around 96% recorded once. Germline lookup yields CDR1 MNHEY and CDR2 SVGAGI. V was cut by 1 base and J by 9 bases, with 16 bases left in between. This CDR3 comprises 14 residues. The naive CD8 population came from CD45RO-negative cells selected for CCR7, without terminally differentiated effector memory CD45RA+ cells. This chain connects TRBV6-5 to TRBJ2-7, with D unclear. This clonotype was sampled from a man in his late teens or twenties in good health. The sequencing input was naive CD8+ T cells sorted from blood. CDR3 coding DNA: TGTGCCAGCAGTTACTTTGCAGACAATCTAGGGCAGTACTTC. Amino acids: CASSYFADNLGQYF.